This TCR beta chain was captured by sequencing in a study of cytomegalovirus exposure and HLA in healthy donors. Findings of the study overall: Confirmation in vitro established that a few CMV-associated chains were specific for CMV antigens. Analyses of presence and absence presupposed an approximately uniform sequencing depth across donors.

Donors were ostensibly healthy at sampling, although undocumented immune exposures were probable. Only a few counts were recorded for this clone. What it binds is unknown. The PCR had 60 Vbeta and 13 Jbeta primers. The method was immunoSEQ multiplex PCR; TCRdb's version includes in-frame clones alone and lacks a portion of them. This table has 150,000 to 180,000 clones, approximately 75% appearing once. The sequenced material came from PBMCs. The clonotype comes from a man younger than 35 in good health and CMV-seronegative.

CDR3 sequence (DNA): TGTGCCAGTGGGACAGCGGTATGGAAAGTTCGGCAGCCCCAGCATTTT. Its translation: CASGTAVWKVRQPQHF. The chain uses TRBV19 and TRBJ1-5, with 7 bases identical to TRBD1. After removal of 8 bases from V and 7 bases from J, the junction contained 17 bases not matched to a gene. The CDR3 sequence is 16 residues long. Germline CDR1 and CDR2: LNHDA and SQIVND (reference sequence). Together with reference TRBV19 and TRBJ1-5, the CDR3 gives the full variable domain: DGGITQSPKYLFRKEGQNVTLSCEQNLNHDAMYWYRQDPGQGLRLIYYSQIVNDFQKGDIAEGYSVSREKKESFPLTVTSAQKNPTAFYLCASGTAVWKVRQPQHFGDGTRLSIL.